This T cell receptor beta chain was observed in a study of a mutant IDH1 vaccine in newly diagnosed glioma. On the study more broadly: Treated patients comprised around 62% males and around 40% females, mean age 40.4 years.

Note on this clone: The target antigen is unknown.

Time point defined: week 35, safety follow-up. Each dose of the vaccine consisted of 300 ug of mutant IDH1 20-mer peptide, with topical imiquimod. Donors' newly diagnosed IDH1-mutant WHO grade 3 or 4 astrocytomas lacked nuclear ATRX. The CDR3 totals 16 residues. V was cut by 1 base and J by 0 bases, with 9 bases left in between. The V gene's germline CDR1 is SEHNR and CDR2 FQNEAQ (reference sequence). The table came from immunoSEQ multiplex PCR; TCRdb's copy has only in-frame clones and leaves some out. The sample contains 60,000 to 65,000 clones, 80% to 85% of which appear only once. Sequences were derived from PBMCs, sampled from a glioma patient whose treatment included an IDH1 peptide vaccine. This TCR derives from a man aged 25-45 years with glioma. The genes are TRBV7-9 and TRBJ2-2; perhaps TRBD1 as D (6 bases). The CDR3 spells CASSLEGTTNTGELFF. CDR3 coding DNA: TGTGCCAGCAGCTTAGAAGGGACAACGAACACCGGGGAGCTGTTTTTT.